The next 3 T cell receptor beta chains were all read from a single sample in a study of T cell clones after liver transplantation (dated by TCRdb to the late 2010s). This specimen's time point label, per the study, means: pre-transplant. Libraries were prepared through the immunoSEQ multiplex PCR assay. Imported from immuneACCESS, the table was reduced by TCRdb to in-frame sequences with V and J called. These copies leave out some clones; in studies compared against another copy, an unresolved V gene accounts for under half, and the cause of the remainder is not known. Across this sample there are some 6,500 clones, with roughly 74% seen only once. The top ten clones comprise over 25% of the sample. The specimen was CD8+ T cells from blood, collected before liver transplant. The receptor set was obtained from a human donor who received a liver transplant.

CDR3 sequence reads: CASSSYSVFTDTQYF. DNA for the CDR3: TGCGCCAGCAGCTCGTATAGTGTTTTCACAGATACGCAGTATTTT. The chain recombines TRBV5-1 with TRBJ2-3, with D unresolved. From germline, CDR1 is SGHRS and CDR2 YFSETQ. The CDR3 spans 15 residues. V was cut by 3 bases and J by 2 bases, with 13 bases left in between.

This clone was seen only a few times. This chain joins TRBV19 and TRBJ1-5, with D unresolved. The V end was cut by 0 bases, the J end by 0 bases, with 6 bases between. Germline V lookup: CDR1 LNHDA, CDR2 SQIVND (reference sequence). The CDR3 length is 15 residues. The chain's CDR3 is CASSIDQYSNQPQHF. The CDR3 coding sequence is TGTGCCAGTAGTATAGATCAGTATAGCAATCAGCCCCAGCATTTT.

V usage is TRBV11-3 and J usage is TRBJ1-4; D gene uncertain. The CDR3 consists of 16 residues. Trimming took 5 bases from V and 0 from J, leaving 13 bases between them. The germline V gene encodes CDR1 SGHNT and CDR2 YENEEA. The CDR3 sequence: CASSHGRDATNEKLFF. The CDR3 DNA sequence: TGTGCCAGCAGCCATGGACGTGATGCAACTAATGAAAAACTGTTTTTT.